These 29 T cell receptor beta chains were all obtained from the same sample, sequenced in a study of shared clonotypes between healthy human individuals. Clones were read by immunoSEQ multiplex PCR, and TCRdb kept only the in-frame ones, dropping some. Of approximately 400,000 clones in the sample, approximately 97% were seen once. Material: memory CD8+ T cells sorted from blood. The subset denotes: CD45RO+ cells pooled with CCR7-negative TemRA cells. These TCRs come from a young man in good health.

The J gene is TRBJ1-4, the V gene TRBV10-2, with D maybe TRBD1 (6 bases). This CDR3 spans 17 amino acids. The germline V gene encodes CDR1 WSHSY and CDR2 SAAADI. Trimming took 0 bases from V and 2 from J, leaving 13 bases between them. The CDR3 is CASSESGRGMTNEKLFF. The CDR3 nucleotides read TGCGCCAGCAGTGAGTCGGGGAGGGGGATGACTAATGAAAAACTGTTTTTT.

This rearrangement joins TRBV13 to TRBJ2-7; 10 bases fit TRBD2. Germline CDR1 PRHDT, CDR2 FYEKMQ (reference sequence). The CDR3 sequence is 16 residues long. V was pared by 2 bases and J by 5 bases, with 9 bases of the junction left unmatched. The CDR3 sequence: CASSLKLAGDSDEQYF. The CDR3 nucleotides read TGTGCCAGCAGCTTAAAGCTAGCGGGAGATTCCGACGAGCAGTACTTC.

The chain recombines TRBV5-1 with TRBJ2-1, with D perhaps TRBD2 (6 bases). Trimming left V 6 bases short and J 9 bases short, with 25 bases between. This CDR3 spans 16 amino acids. Germline lookup yields CDR1 SGHRS and CDR2 YFSETQ. The CDR3: CASTAGFSVTPGEQFF. The CDR3 bases are TGCGCCAGCACGGCGGGGTTTAGTGTAACTCCGGGTGAGCAGTTCTTC.

This chain joins TRBV19 and TRBJ1-4, with D perhaps TRBD1 (5 bases). This CDR3 comprises 13 residues. V was trimmed by 7 bases and J by 5 bases, leaving 11 bases between them. Germline V gene lookup returns CDR1 LNHDA and CDR2 SQIVND (reference sequence). The DNA of the CDR3 is TGTGCCAGTAAGGGTCGGACAAATGAAAAACTGTTTTTT. Translating gives CASKGRTNEKLFF.

This chain links TRBV6-6 with TRBJ2-1, with no clear D. Trimming removed 6 bases at V and 4 bases at J, with 16 bases between. This CDR3 spans 15 amino acids. Germline lookup yields CDR1 MNHNY and CDR2 SVGAGI (reference sequence). The CDR3 here is CASRGRALGYNEQFF. The DNA for the CDR3 is TGTGCCAGCAGGGGTCGGGCGTTAGGGTACAATGAGCAGTTCTTC.

This chain joins TRBV5-1 and TRBJ2-3; 13 bases map to TRBD2. The length of the CDR3 is 18 residues. CDR1 and CDR2 (germline): SGHRS, YFSETQ. V dropped 4 bases and J dropped 8; count of bases not matched to a gene: 16. CDR3 sequence (DNA): TGCGCCAGCAGCGTACTACAACGGACTAGCGGGAGTTCTCCTACGCAGTATTTT. Translating gives CASSVLQRTSGSSPTQYF.

CDR3 bases: TGTGCCAGCAGTGAAGGCGTCAGGGCCACAGTGAACACTGAAGCTTTCTTT. Translating gives CASSEGVRATVNTEAFF. V is TRBV6-1 and J is TRBJ1-1; D might be TRBD1 (5 bases). Germline lookup yields CDR1 MNHNS and CDR2 SASEGT. The CDR3 loop spans 17 amino acids. Trimming removed 1 base from V and 0 bases from J, with 15 bases in between.

The chain is built from TRBV7-2 and TRBJ2-3, with D unresolved. This CDR3 comprises 13 residues. Trimming removed 8 bases from V and 0 bases from J, with 9 bases in between. Germline CDR1 and CDR2: SGHTA and FQGNSA. The CDR3 loop is CASVARSTDTQYF. In DNA form, the CDR3 reads TGTGCCAGCGTCGCGCGGAGCACAGATACGCAGTATTTT.

The genes are TRBV28 and TRBJ1-1, with D perhaps TRBD1 (6 bases). Looked up from germline, CDR1 is MDHEN and CDR2 is SYDVKM. The CDR3 extends over 15 amino acids. V lost 5 bases and J 2 bases, leaving 15 bases between the germline ends. In DNA, the CDR3 is TGTGCCAGCAGTCCGTTGGGAGGGGGAAACACTGAAGCTTTCTTT. The encoded protein is CASSPLGGGNTEAFF.

This chain links TRBV6-5 with TRBJ1-1; D gene unclear. CDR3 length equals 15 residues. V lost 8 bases and J 4 bases, leaving 20 bases between the germline ends. Germline CDR1 reads MNHEY; CDR2 reads SVGAGI. The CDR3: CASCAGPRLGTEAFF. DNA of the CDR3: TGTGCCAGCTGTGCCGGGCCCCGCTTGGGCACTGAAGCTTTCTTT.

The rearrangement uses TRBV14 and TRBJ2-2; 7 bases map to TRBD1. The CDR3 loop spans 17 amino acids. The ends lost 4 bases at V and 4 bases at J; junction bases unmatched: 12. The V gene's germline CDR1 is SGHDN and CDR2 FVKESK. The CDR3 loop is CASSPRMGQTSTGELFF. DNA of the CDR3: TGTGCCAGCAGCCCTCGAATGGGACAGACCTCCACCGGGGAGCTGTTTTTT. The complete variable domain, with remaining parts taken from reference TRBV14 and TRBJ2-2, reads EAGVTQFPSHSVIEKGQTVTLRCDPISGHDNLYWYRRVMGKEIKFLLHFVKESKQDESGMPNNRFLAERTGGTYSTLKVQPAELEDSGVYFCASSPRMGQTSTGELFFGEGSRLTVL.

This sequence joins TRBV11-2 and TRBJ2-7, with unresolved D. Germline loops: CDR1 SGHAT, CDR2 FQNNGV. V was shortened by 2 bases and J by 1 base, with 12 bases between the two germline ends. The CDR3 contains 15 residues. CDR3 sequence reads: CASSLKSGESYEQYF. The DNA of the CDR3 is TGTGCCAGCAGCTTAAAGTCTGGGGAATCCTACGAGCAGTACTTC.

V gene TRBV7-9 combines with J gene TRBJ1-3; 8 bases agree with TRBD1. The V gene end was trimmed by 1 base and the J gene end by 0 bases; junction bases not matched to a gene: 2. The germline V gene encodes CDR1 SEHNR and CDR2 FQNEAQ (reference sequence). CDR3 length: 16 amino acids. The CDR3: CASSLGTGISGNTIYF. CDR3 in DNA: TGTGCCAGCAGCTTAGGGACAGGGATCTCTGGAAACACCATATATTTT.

A remark on this clone: Other DNA sequences in the same sample also yield this CDR3. The V call is TRBV19, the J call TRBJ1-2; D is perhaps TRBD1 (6 bases). This CDR3 has 13 residues. In germline, CDR1 is LNHDA, CDR2 SQIVND (reference sequence). V was trimmed by 3 bases and J by 2 bases, leaving 7 bases between them. Written as DNA, the CDR3 is TGTGCCAGTAGTATCGGGACAAACTATGGCTACACCTTC. It translates to CASSIGTNYGYTF.

V is TRBV7-8 and J is TRBJ2-1; maybe TRBD2 (6 bases). Trimming cost V 1 base and J 5 bases, with 12 bases left between them. The CDR3 totals 15 residues. Germline V gene sequence: CDR1 SGHVS, CDR2 FQNEAQ. The CDR3 is CASSLGLAPNNEQFF. The DNA for the CDR3 is TGTGCCAGCAGCTTAGGCCTAGCGCCTAACAATGAGCAGTTCTTC.

V gene TRBV4-1 combines with J gene TRBJ2-3; D gene uncertain. Germline CDR1 and CDR2: MGHRA and YSYEKL. V shed 4 bases and J shed 4 bases, with 9 bases lying between them. The CDR3 covers 13 residues. CDR3 protein: CASSRPGADTQYF. CDR3 DNA: TGCGCCAGCAGCCGCCCTGGGGCAGATACGCAGTATTTT.

The chain links TRBV5-6 to TRBJ2-3; 7 positions agree with TRBD2. CDR1 SGHDT and CDR2 YYEEEE come from the germline V gene. V shed 1 base, J shed 3 bases, and the junction held 5 bases outside the gene matches. The CDR3 is 15 residues long. The CDR3 region has the DNA TGTGCCAGCAGCTTGTTTACGGGAGGTACAGATACGCAGTATTTT. Encoded protein: CASSLFTGGTDTQYF.

The chain joins TRBV11-3 to TRBJ1-1; 7 positions agree with TRBD1. CDR1 and CDR2 from the germline V gene are SGHNT and YENEEA. The CDR3 has 13 residues. V lost 4 bases and J lost 6; bases outside the gene matches: 5. CDR3 loop: CASSSEGAAEAFF. Here the CDR3 DNA reads TGTGCCAGCAGCTCCGAGGGGGCAGCTGAAGCTTTCTTT.

V usage is TRBV9 and J usage is TRBJ1-1; D not resolved. Trimming pared 7 bases from V and 0 bases from J, leaving 13 bases between. Germline V gene lookup returns CDR1 SGDLS and CDR2 YYNGEE. This CDR3 is 14 amino acids long. The CDR3 DNA is TGTGCCAGCGCGGTGGGGTTCATGAACACTGAAGCTTTCTTT. Translating gives CASAVGFMNTEAFF.

The chain is built from TRBV5-1 and TRBJ2-1, with 10 bases lining up with TRBD2. The CDR3 consists of 15 residues. Germline CDR1 SGHRS, CDR2 YFSETQ. Germline trimming cut 4 bases from V and 5 bases from J; bases unmatched to any gene: 6. This chain's CDR3 is CASSPPGLAHNEQFF. CDR3 sequence (DNA): TGCGCCAGCAGCCCCCCGGGACTAGCGCACAATGAGCAGTTCTTC.

V usage is TRBV11-2 and J usage is TRBJ2-5; 7 nucleotides line up with TRBD1. The CDR3 spans 14 residues. V was clipped by 3 bases and J by 4 bases; unmatched bases: 5. Per germline, CDR1 SGHAT and CDR2 FQNNGV. CDR3 DNA: TGTGCCAGCAGCTTGACAGGGTTGGGAGAGACCCAGTACTTC. It yields the protein CASSLTGLGETQYF.

This clone was counted a single time. The CDR3 DNA reads TGTGCCAGCAGTGATGACCGGGACAGCTACTACGAGCAGTACTTC. This codes for CASSDDRDSYYEQYF. The rearrangement uses TRBV6-4 and TRBJ2-7; 7 positions agree with TRBD1. Germline V gene sequence: CDR1 MRHNA, CDR2 SNTAGT. The CDR3 sequence is 15 residues long. Trimming removed 3 bases from V and 3 bases from J; junction bases left unmatched: 8.

The rearrangement joins TRBV11-3 to TRBJ2-2; the D is unclear. V was trimmed by 5 bases and J by 1 base, leaving 11 bases between them. Germline V gives CDR1 SGHNT, CDR2 YENEEA. CDR3 size: 15 residues. The CDR3 sequence is CASSPRWGNTGELFF. The CDR3 DNA reads as TGTGCCAGCAGCCCGAGATGGGGGAACACCGGGGAGCTGTTTTTT.

The V call is TRBV7-6, the J call TRBJ2-1; 11 bases fit TRBD2. Germline lookup yields CDR1 SGHVS and CDR2 FNYEAQ. V gave up 5 bases and J gave up 5 bases; unmatched junction bases: 8. The CDR3 extends over 16 amino acids. The CDR3 reads CASSPRGLADNNEQFF. The CDR3 coding sequence is TGTGCCAGCAGCCCGCGGGGACTAGCGGACAACAATGAGCAGTTCTTC.

The V gene is TRBV19, the J gene TRBJ2-5, with 11 bases fitting TRBD1. The CDR3 has 15 amino acids. Germline CDR1 and CDR2: LNHDA and SQIVND (reference sequence). The trim removed 4 bases at V and 2 bases at J, leaving 3 bases unmatched. As DNA, the CDR3 is TGTGCCAGTAGTACCCGGGACAGGGGGCAAGAGACCCAGTACTTC. This encodes CASSTRDRGQETQYF.

The chain uses TRBV19 and TRBJ2-1; perhaps TRBD2 as D (6 bases). The length of the CDR3 is 15 residues. Germline CDR1 LNHDA, CDR2 SQIVND (reference sequence). Trimming removed 8 bases at V and 7 bases at J, with 21 bases between. CDR3 sequence: CASRTGPSVRNEQFF. CDR3 nucleotides: TGTGCCAGTCGTACGGGGCCTAGCGTACGAAATGAGCAGTTCTTC.

The chain is built from TRBV4-1 and TRBJ2-1; tentatively, D is TRBD2 (5 bases). Between the trimmed V and J ends, which lost 1 base and 10 bases, there was a span of 11 bases. The CDR3 has 13 residues. Germline CDR1 and CDR2: MGHRA and YSYEKL. The CDR3 here is CASSQVSLEEQFF. CDR3 bases: TGCGCCAGCAGCCAAGTCTCACTAGAAGAGCAGTTCTTC.

The V call is TRBV19, the J call TRBJ1-5; TRBD1 aligns across 7 bases. J lost 0 bases, V lost 7 bases, and 6 bases had no gene match. The CDR3 has 15 amino acids. Germline V lookup: CDR1 LNHDA, CDR2 SQIVND (reference sequence). CDR3: CASIDRDYSNQPQHF. DNA of the CDR3: TGTGCCAGTATAGACAGGGACTATAGCAATCAGCCCCAGCATTTT.

The CDR3 reads CASSPMIKPPSPGPSYEQYF. CDR3 bases: TGTGCCAGCTCACCTATGATCAAACCCCCCTCCCCGGGACCATCCTACGAGCAGTACTTC. The genes are TRBV18 and TRBJ2-7; TRBD1 or TRBD2 may be the D gene (5 bases each). The CDR3 consists of 20 residues. The V and J ends lost 3 bases and 1 base respectively, with 28 bases between them. Germline-derived CDR1 and CDR2 are KGHSH and LQKENI. The variable domain in full, with the rest retrieved from reference TRBV18 and TRBJ2-7, is NAGVMQNPRHLVRRRGQEARLRCSPMKGHSHVYWYRQLPEEGLKFMVYLQKENIIDESGMPKERFSAEFPKEGPSILRIQQVVRGDSAAYFCASSPMIKPPSPGPSYEQYFGPGTRLTVT.